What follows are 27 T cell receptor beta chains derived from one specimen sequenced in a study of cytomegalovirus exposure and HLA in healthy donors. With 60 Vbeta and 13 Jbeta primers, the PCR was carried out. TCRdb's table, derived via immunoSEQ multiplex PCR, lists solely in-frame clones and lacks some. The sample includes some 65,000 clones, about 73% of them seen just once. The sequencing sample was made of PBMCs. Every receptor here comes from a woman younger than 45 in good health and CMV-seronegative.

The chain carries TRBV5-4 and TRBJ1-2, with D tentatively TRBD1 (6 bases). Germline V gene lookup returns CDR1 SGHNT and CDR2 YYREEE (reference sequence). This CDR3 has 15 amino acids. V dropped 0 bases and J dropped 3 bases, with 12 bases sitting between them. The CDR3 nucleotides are TGTGCCAGCAGCTTGGGGGGTCAGGGGTACTATGGCTACACCTTC. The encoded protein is CASSLGGQGYYGYTF.

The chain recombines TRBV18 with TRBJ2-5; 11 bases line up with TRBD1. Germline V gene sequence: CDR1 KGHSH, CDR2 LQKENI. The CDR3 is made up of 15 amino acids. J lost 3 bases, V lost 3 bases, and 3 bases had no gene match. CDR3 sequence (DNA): TGTGCCAGCTCACCCGGGACAGGGGGGGAAGAGACCCAGTACTTC. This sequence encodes CASSPGTGGEETQYF.

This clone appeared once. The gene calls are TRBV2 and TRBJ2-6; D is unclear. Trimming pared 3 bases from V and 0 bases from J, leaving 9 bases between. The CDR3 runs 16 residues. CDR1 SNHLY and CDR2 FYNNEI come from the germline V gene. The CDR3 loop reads CASSDRGNSGANVLTF. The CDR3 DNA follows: TGTGCCAGCAGTGACAGAGGAAACTCTGGGGCCAACGTCCTGACTTTC.

CDR3 in DNA: TGTGCCATCAGTGCCATTGCGGACAGTAGCTCCTACGAGCAGTACTTC. It codes for CAISAIADSSSYEQYF. The chain joins TRBV10-3 to TRBJ2-7; TRBD1 might be the D (6 bases). The CDR3 is 16 residues long. The V and J ends lost 4 bases and 0 bases respectively, with 16 bases between them. CDR1 ENHRY and CDR2 SYGVKD come from the germline V gene.

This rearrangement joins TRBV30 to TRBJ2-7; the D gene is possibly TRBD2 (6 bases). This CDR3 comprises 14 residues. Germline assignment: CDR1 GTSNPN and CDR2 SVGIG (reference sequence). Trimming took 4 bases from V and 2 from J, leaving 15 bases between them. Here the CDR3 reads CAWNKGTPPYEQYF. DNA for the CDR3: TGTGCCTGGAATAAGGGGACTCCCCCCTACGAGCAGTACTTC.

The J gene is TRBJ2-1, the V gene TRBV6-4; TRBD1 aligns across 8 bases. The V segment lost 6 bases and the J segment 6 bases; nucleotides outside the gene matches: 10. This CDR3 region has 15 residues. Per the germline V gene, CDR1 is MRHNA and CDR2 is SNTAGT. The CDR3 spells CASRVDRGLSNEQFF. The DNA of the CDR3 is TGTGCCAGCAGAGTTGACAGGGGTTTGTCCAATGAGCAGTTCTTC.

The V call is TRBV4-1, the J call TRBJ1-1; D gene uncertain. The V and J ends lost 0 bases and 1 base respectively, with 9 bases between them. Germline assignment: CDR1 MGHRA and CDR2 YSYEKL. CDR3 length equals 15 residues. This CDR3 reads CASSQDVRQNTEAFF. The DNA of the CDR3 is TGCGCCAGCAGCCAAGATGTTAGACAGAACACTGAAGCTTTCTTT.

The CDR3 DNA is TGTGCCAGCAGCTTGCGCGCCCAAGAGACCCAGTACTTC. Its translation is CASSLRAQETQYF. The chain uses TRBV7-9 and TRBJ2-5; D remains ambiguous. Trimming left V 3 bases short and J 1 base short, with 6 bases between. The CDR3 totals 13 residues. Germline loops: CDR1 SEHNR, CDR2 FQNEAQ (reference sequence).

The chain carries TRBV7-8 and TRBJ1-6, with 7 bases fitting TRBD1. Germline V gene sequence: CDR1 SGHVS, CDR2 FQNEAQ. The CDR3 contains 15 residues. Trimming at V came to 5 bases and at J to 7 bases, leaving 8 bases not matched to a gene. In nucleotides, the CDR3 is TGTGCCAGCAGCCCCTCAGGGGGGTGGAATTCACCCCTCCACTTT. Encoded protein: CASSPSGGWNSPLHF.

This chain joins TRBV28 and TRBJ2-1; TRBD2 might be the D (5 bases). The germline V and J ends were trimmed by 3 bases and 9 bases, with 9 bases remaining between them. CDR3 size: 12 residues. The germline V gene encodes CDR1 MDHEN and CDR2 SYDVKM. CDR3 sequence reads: CASSFLSGEQFF. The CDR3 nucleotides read TGTGCCAGCAGTTTCCTGAGCGGTGAGCAGTTCTTC. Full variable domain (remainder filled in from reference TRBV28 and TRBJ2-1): DVKVTQSSRYLVKRTGEKVFLECVQDMDHENMFWYRQDPGLGLRLIYFSYDVKMKEKGDIPEGYSVSREKKERFSLILESASTNQTSMYLCASSFLSGEQFFGPGTRLTVL.

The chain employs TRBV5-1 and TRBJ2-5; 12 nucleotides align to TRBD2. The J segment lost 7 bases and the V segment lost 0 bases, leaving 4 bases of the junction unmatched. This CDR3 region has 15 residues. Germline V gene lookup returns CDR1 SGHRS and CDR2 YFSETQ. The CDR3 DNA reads TGCGCCAGCAGCTTGGAACTAGCGGGGGGATGGACCCAGTACTTC. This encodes CASSLELAGGWTQYF. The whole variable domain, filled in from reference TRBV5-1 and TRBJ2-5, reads KAGVTQTPRYLIKTRGQQVTLSCSPISGHRSVSWYQQTPGQGLQFLFEYFSETQRNKGNFPGRFSGRQFSNSRSEMNVSTLELGDSALYLCASSLELAGGWTQYFGPGTRLLVL.

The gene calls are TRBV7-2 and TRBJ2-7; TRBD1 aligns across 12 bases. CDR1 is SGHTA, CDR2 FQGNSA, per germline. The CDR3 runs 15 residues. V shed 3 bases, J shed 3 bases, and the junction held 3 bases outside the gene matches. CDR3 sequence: CASSLGQGAFYEQYF. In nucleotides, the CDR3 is TGTGCCAGCAGCTTGGGACAGGGGGCGTTCTACGAGCAGTACTTC.

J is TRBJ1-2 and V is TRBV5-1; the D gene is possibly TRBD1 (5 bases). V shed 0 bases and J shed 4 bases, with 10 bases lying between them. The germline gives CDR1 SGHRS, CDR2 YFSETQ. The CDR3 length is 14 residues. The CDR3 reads CASSLASRGYGYTF. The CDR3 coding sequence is TGCGCCAGCAGCTTGGCATCAAGGGGCTATGGCTACACCTTC.

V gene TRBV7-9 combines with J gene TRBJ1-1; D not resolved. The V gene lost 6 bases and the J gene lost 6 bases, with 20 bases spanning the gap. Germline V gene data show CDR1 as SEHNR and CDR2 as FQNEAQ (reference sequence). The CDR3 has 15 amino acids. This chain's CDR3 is CASSRPLGAAAEAFF. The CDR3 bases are TGTGCCAGCAGTCGACCATTAGGAGCTGCGGCTGAAGCTTTCTTT.

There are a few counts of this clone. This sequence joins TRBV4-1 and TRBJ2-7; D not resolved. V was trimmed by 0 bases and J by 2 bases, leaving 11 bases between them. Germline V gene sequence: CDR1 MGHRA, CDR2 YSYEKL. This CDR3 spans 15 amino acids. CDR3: CASSQDRQEAYEQYF. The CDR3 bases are TGCGCCAGCAGCCAAGATCGGCAGGAAGCCTACGAGCAGTACTTC.

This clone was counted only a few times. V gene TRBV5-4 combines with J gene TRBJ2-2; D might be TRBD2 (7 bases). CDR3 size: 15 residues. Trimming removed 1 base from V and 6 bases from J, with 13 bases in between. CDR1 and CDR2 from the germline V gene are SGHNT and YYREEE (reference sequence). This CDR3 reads CASSLRGGDSGELFF. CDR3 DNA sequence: TGTGCCAGCAGCTTGAGGGGGGGCGATTCCGGGGAGCTGTTTTTT.

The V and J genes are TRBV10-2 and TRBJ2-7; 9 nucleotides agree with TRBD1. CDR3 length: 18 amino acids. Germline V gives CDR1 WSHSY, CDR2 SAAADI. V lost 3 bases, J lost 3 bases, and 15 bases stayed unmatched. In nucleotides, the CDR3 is TGCGCCAGCAGTGACATAGCGTGGGCCGGGACAGGGCTCTACGAGCAGTACTTC. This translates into CASSDIAWAGTGLYEQYF.

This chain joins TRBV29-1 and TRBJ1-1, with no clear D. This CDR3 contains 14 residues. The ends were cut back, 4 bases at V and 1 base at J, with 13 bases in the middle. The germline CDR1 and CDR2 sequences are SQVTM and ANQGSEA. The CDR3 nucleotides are TGCAGCGTTGGCAAGGTGTCAGGGAACACTGAAGCTTTCTTT. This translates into CSVGKVSGNTEAFF.

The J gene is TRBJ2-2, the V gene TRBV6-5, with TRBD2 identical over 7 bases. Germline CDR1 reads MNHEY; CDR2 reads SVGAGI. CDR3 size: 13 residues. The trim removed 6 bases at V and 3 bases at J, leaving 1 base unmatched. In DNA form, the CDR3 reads TGTGCCAGCAGCCGGGAGGACACCGGGGAGCTGTTTTTT. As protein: CASSREDTGELFF.

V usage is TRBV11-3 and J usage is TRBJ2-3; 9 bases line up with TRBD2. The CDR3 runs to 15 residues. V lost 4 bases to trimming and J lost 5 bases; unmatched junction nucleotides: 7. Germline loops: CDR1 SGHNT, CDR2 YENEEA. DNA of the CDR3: TGTGCCAGCAGCTCCGGCGGGGGGGCCGTAGATACGCAGTATTTT. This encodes CASSSGGGAVDTQYF.

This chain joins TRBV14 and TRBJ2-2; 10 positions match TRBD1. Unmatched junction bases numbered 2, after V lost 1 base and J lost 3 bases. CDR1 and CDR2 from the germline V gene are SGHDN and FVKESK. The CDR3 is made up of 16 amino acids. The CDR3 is CASSQVDRGYTGELFF. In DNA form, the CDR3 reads TGTGCCAGCAGCCAAGTGGACAGGGGGTACACCGGGGAGCTGTTTTTT. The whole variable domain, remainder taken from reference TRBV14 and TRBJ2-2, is EAGVTQFPSHSVIEKGQTVTLRCDPISGHDNLYWYRRVMGKEIKFLLHFVKESKQDESGMPNNRFLAERTGGTYSTLKVQPAELEDSGVYFCASSQVDRGYTGELFFGEGSRLTVL.

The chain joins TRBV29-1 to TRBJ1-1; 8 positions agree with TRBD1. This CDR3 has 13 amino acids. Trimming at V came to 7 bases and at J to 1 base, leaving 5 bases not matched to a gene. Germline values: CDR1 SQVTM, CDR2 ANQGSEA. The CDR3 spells CSGQGQANTEAFF. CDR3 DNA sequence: TGCAGCGGCCAGGGACAGGCGAACACTGAAGCTTTCTTT. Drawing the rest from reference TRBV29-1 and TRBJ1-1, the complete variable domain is SAVISQKPSRDICQRGTSLTIQCQVDSQVTMMFWYRQQPGQSLTLIATANQGSEATYESGFVIDKFPISRPNLTFSTLTVSNMSPEDSSIYLCSGQGQANTEAFFGQGTRLTVV.

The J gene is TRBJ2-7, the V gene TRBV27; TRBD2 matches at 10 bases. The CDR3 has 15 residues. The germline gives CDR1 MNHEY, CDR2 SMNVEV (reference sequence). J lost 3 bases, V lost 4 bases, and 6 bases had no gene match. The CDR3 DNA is TGTGCCAGCAGTTACATAGCGGGGGGACTCTACGAGCAGTACTTC. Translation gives CASSYIAGGLYEQYF.

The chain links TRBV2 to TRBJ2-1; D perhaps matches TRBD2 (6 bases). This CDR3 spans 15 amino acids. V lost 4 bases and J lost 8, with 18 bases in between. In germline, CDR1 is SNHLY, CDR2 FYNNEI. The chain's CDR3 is CASSVRRGTRDEQFF. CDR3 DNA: TGTGCCAGCAGTGTCCGGCGGGGCACAAGGGATGAGCAGTTCTTC.

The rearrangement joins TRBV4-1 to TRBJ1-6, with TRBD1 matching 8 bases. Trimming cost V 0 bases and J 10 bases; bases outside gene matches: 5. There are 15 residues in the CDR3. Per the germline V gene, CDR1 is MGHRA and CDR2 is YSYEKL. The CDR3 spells CASSQEATGESPLHF. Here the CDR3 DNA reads TGCGCCAGCAGCCAAGAGGCGACAGGGGAATCACCCCTCCACTTT.

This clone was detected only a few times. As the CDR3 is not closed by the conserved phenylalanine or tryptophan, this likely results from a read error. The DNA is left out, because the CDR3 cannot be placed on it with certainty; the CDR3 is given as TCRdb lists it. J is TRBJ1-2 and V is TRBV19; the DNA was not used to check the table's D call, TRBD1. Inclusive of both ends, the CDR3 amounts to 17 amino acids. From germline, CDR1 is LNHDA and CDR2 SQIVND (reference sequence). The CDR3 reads CASSIIRTPDTGYGYTV.

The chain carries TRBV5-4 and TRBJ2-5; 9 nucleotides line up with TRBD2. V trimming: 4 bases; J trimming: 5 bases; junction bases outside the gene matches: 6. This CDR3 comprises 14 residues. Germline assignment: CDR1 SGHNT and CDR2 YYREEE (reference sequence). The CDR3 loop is CASSAGLAEETQYF. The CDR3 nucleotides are TGTGCCAGCAGCGCGGGACTAGCTGAGGAGACCCAGTACTTC.